This TCR beta chain was captured by sequencing in a study of vaccination effects on CD4 cells after COVID-19. Points from the study as a whole: Late post-vaccination, clones induced by infection and those induced by vaccine underwent marked clonal contraction. The authors studied few convalescent patients and collected no early post-infection timepoints.

Antigen-specific CD4+ T cell clonotypes were called by their expansion after viral peptide-pool culture in ViraFEST. Researchers isolated CD4+ T cells once approximately eleven days of culture had elapsed. From March to December 2020, the person had a SARS-CoV-2 infection that was confirmed by PCR. Approximately 2 million PBMC were placed in each well, which was supplemented with approximately 9.7 IU/ml IL-2 and approximately 10 ug/ml peptides. The repertoire was sequenced with immunoSEQ multiplex PCR; TCRdb's copy has only in-frame clones and lacks some. The table lists nearly 45,000 clones, around 66% of them singletons. About this clone: Antigen unknown.

The V gene lost 1 base and the J gene lost 0 bases, with 7 bases spanning the gap. Germline CDR1 is SGHTA and CDR2 is FQGNSA. This CDR3 contains 16 residues. This TCR came from a human donor who had a prior SARS-CoV-2 infection. Material: CD4+ T cells from PBMCs cultured with a peptide pool, obtained before COVID-19 vaccination. The chain uses TRBV7-2 and TRBJ2-6; D is undetermined. The CDR3 DNA reads as TGTGCCAGCAGCTTAGATATTCTCTCTGGGGCCAACGTCCTGACTTTC. Amino acids: CASSLDILSGANVLTF.